This T cell receptor (beta chain) was obtained from a study of T cells in Graves' hyperthyroidism and ophthalmopathy. Study at large: Upon initial diagnosis and before any treatment, peripheral blood was collected.

The germline CDR1 and CDR2 sequences are SQVTM and ANQGSEA. V trimming: 5 bases; J trimming: 2 bases; junction bases outside the gene matches: 9. The CDR3 runs to 16 residues. Based on clinical symptoms, serum thyroxine and TRAb, thyroid ultrasound and orbital computed tomography, diagnoses were reached. Amplified TCR beta CDR3 regions came from RNA transcripts. The study used the HTBI primer set for a first-round RT-PCR of the TCR CDR3. TCRdb redid the calling of the multiplex PCR reads with MiXCR, one entry per CDR3 protein. The table has some 760,000 distinct CDR3 sequences, 12% to 15% seen once. Sequenced input: blood. This chain connects TRBV29-1 to TRBJ2-7, with 13 bases identical to TRBD2. The TCR originated in a young woman with Graves' hyperthyroidism. Here the CDR3 DNA reads TGCAGCGTTAGAGGGACTAGCGGGATGAAGGCCTACGAGCAGTACTTC. Translation gives CSVRGTSGMKAYEQYF.